This T cell receptor beta chain was recovered during a study of cytomegalovirus exposure and HLA in healthy donors. PCR was performed using 60 Vbeta and 13 Jbeta primers. Method: immunoSEQ multiplex PCR; TCRdb's copy keeps in-frame clones and lacks some. The table shows some 150,000 clones, with around nine tenths occurring only once. The CDR3 covers 13 residues. The germline CDR1 and CDR2 sequences are SGHRS and YFSETQ. Trimming shortened V by 2 bases and J by 4 bases, and 9 bases separated the two germline ends. The chain has TRBV5-1 and TRBJ1-1; D gene uncertain. The clonotype was recovered from a woman aged 25 to 39 in good health and CMV-seronegative. Source material: PBMCs. In nucleotides, the CDR3 is TGCGCCAGCAGCTTTTGGAGAGGCACTGAAGCTTTCTTT. This encodes CASSFWRGTEAFF.